The clone carrying this T cell receptor beta chain was seen ten or more times. Its antigen is still unknown. The sample originates from a study of T cells after yellow fever vaccination. Whole-study results and caveats: A secondary response was less intense yet reached its peak sooner, at day 5 versus 15. It was a small share of clonotypes that appeared in both CD4 and CD8 compartments.

TCRdb re-derived calls from the 5' RACE reads in MiXCR, one entry per CDR3 protein. The sample holds around 72,000 distinct CDR3 sequences, around 7% seen once. J lost 0 bases, V lost 6 bases, and 10 bases had no gene match. This CDR3 is built from 16 residues. The clonotype comes from a man aged 18-30 years who received the YFV17D yellow fever vaccine. The chain joins TRBV12-3 or TRBV12-4 to TRBJ2-7; 8 bases fit TRBD2. The input for sequencing was CD8+ T cells sorted from PBMCs, taken 9 to 11 days after the first yellow fever vaccination. The CDR3 loop reads CASRLSGGGNSYEQYF. The CDR3 DNA reads TGTGCCAGCAGACTCAGCGGGGGAGGGAACTCCTACGAGCAGTACTTC.